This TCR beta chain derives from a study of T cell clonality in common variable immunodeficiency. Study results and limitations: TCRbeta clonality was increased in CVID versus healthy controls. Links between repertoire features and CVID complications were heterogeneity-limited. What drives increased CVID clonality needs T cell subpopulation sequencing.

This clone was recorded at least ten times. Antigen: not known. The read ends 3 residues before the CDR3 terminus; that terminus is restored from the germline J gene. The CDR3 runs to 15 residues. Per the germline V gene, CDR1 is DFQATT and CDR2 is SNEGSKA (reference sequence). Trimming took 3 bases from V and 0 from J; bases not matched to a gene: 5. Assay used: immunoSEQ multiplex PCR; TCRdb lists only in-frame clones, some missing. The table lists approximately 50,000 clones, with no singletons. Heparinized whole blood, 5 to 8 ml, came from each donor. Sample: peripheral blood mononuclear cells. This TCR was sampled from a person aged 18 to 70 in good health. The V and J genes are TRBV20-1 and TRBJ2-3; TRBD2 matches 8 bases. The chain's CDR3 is CSASPTSASTDTQYF. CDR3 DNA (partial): TGCAGTGCTAGTCCGACTAGCGCGAGCACAGATACG.